What follows describes a single TCR beta chain. Its binding antigen is unknown. No base qualities exist here, and no much larger clone lies one base off it. The junction shows trimming of 6 bases on V and 3 bases on J, plus 11 bases between the germline ends. The CDR3 holds 13 amino acids from the cysteine to the phenylalanine. Just the 39-base CDR3 DNA is kept, in frame starting at base 1. This sample stems from a study of T cell repertoires in cytomegalovirus infection (dated by TCRdb to between 2018 and 2021). Turning to the overall study: The HLA type of each donor mattered for the analysis, because public TCR beta signatures pointed to carriage of CMV infection along with the matching HLA type. Findings and caveats that apply to the study as a whole: The ex vivo response was dominated by HLA-C-restricted CMV-specific TCR beta clonotypes, which also provided the single most frequent clonotype in two of eight donors. In both this cohort and an independent cohort of under 450 donors, the cumulative frequency of public TCR beta family members distinguished carriers of CMV infection plus the relevant HLA type.

The sequencer listed for this sample is Illumina HiSeq 1500. The public reads were quality trimmed at Q25 with fastp and then assembled into clones with MiXCR by TCRdb, keeping productive beta chains. Every distinct CDR3 protein forms one entry, paired with its most common genes and DNA. Present in this sample are around 740,000 distinct CDR3 sequences, approximately 34% of which were seen just once. Of the sample, around 2.8% falls within the top ten clones. The clonotype originates from a human donor in good health (CMV status not recorded). Some clones in this sample may be carry-over from other donors' samples. The chain was built from TRBV12-3 or TRBV12-4 and TRBJ1-1; the D region possibly corresponds to TRBD1 (6 bases align). Sequencing was performed on PBMCs. CDR3 reads: CASSTTGYTEAFF. The sequenced DNA is TGTGCCAGCAGCACCACAGGGTACACTGAAGCTTTCTTT.